This T cell receptor (beta chain) derives from a study of T cells in Graves' hyperthyroidism and ophthalmopathy. Study observations and caveats: Most expanded thyroid clonotypes above 0.001 recurred in blood.

The CDR3 regions of TCR beta were amplified from RNA transcripts. First-round RT-PCR targeting the TCR CDR3 was performed with the HTBI primer set. TCRdb called the multiplex PCR reads again in MiXCR, with one record for every CDR3 protein. This sample has about 640,000 distinct CDR3 sequences, with under 25% found just once. CDR1 is SEHNR, CDR2 FQNEAQ, per germline (reference sequence). The V and J ends lost 5 bases and 3 bases, in that order; junction bases with no gene match: 10. The CDR3 has 16 amino acids. This clonotype has only a few counts. Antigen unknown. The sample comprised blood. This receptor was taken from a man aged 25 to 40 with Graves' ophthalmopathy. J is TRBJ2-7 and V is TRBV7-9, with 10 nucleotides matching TRBD2. The CDR3 reads CASSPPQTSGRYEQYF. CDR3 in DNA: TGTGCCAGCAGCCCTCCCCAGACTAGCGGGCGCTACGAGCAGTACTTC.